The clone carrying this T cell receptor (beta chain) was seen many times. Its cognate antigen is unknown. This sample is drawn from a study of identical twins. The ends lost 4 bases at V and 9 bases at J; junction bases unmatched: 6. Germline CDR1 reads LGHDT; CDR2 reads YNNKEL (reference sequence). This CDR3 spans 15 amino acids. A template switching step contributed a universal primer site, while unique molecular identifiers were present in the cDNA. TCRdb fed the 5' RACE reads into MiXCR, producing one record per CDR3 protein. The data contain 400,000 or so distinct CDR3 sequences, roughly 9% of them singletons. Healthy Caucasians were all of the donors. Study-wide results and caveats: Memory repertoires lacked the insertion deficit that abundant cord blood beta clonotypes showed. Sequences that were out-of-frame, alpha and twin-shared displayed an excess of low generation probability.

The chain links TRBV3-1 to TRBJ2-1; TRBD2 agrees at 13 bases. The clonotype was recovered from a woman between 45 and 65 years old in good health. Sequencing was done on a sample of naive T cells sorted from blood. The CDR3 nucleotides are TGTGCCAGCAGCCCTCGGACTAGCGGGAGAGGTGAGCAGTTCTTC. Encoded protein: CASSPRTSGRGEQFF.